The clone carrying this T cell receptor beta chain has just one count. The antigen is undetermined. Every donor was a healthy person donating bone marrow. These data are taken from a study of cytomegalovirus exposure and HLA in healthy donors. Study at large: Drawn from HLA-typed donors, roughly 87 million unique TCRs were held in an early data release. Study observations and caveats: There were some V segments, including TRBV6-2 and TRBV6-3, excluded as indistinguishable. Further analysis, carried out later, found HLA-associated TCR beta chains more clonally expanded than equally common other chains.

With V trimmed by 5 bases and J by 2 bases, 4 bases remained unmatched. The CDR3 contains 15 residues. Germline CDR1 reads LNHDA; CDR2 reads SQIVND (reference sequence). The study ran its PCR with 60 Vbeta and 13 Jbeta primers. TCRdb keeps only in-frame clones here, not all; method: immunoSEQ multiplex PCR. This sample carries 150,000 to 200,000 clones, approximately 82% of them seen once, and the ten largest clones take roughly 7.1%. The genes are TRBV19 and TRBJ1-5; the match to TRBD1 covers 9 bases. Sequencing was performed on PBMCs. This TCR was recovered from a woman aged 40 to 50 in good health and CMV-seropositive. Here the CDR3 reads CASSARTGGNQPQHF. The CDR3 DNA is TGTGCCAGTAGTGCTCGGACAGGGGGCAATCAGCCCCAGCATTTT.